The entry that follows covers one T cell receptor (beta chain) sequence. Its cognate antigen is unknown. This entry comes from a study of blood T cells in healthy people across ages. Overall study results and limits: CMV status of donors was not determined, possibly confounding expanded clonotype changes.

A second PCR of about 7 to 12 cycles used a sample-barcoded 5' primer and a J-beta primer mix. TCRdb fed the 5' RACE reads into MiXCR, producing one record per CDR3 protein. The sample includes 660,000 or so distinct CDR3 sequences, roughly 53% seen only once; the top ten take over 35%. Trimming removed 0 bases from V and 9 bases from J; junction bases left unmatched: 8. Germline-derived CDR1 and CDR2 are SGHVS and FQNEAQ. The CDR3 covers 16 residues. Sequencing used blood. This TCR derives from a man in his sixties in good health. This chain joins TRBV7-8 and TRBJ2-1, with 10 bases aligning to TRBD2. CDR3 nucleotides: TGTGCCAGCAGCTTAGCGCCACCAAGCGGGGGGGGTGAGCAGTTCTTC. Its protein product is CASSLAPPSGGGEQFF. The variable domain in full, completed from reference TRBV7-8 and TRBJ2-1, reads GAGVSQSPRYKVAKRGQDVALRCDPISGHVSLFWYQQALGQGPEFLTYFQNEAQLDKSGLPSDRFFAERPEGSVSTLKIQRTQQEDSAVYLCASSLAPPSGGGEQFFGPGTRLTVL.